Listed below are T cell receptor beta chains from one sample, sequenced in a study of blood T cell repertoires in COVID-19. Sequenced by immunoSEQ multiplex PCR; TCRdb stores in-frame clones only, minus some. The sample shows approximately 230,000 clones, about 80% of them seen only once. The material sequenced was PBMCs or T cells enriched from blood (not recorded which). The origin of the receptors is a middle-aged man who had recovered from COVID-19. CDR3s include the opening cysteine and the closing phenylalanine or tryptophan. The order of the fields is D gene, clone size, J gene, V gene, CDR3 DNA, CDR3 protein. D genes are given only for firm matches. The size field is filled for only some rows; it gives once, few, many or a size class.

>TRBD1|-|TRBJ2-3|TRBV7-9
TGTGCCAGCAGCCGAGGACAGGGGGGAACAGATACGCAGTATTTT
CASSRGQGGTDTQYF
>-|-|TRBJ2-5|TRBV10-1
TGCGCCAGCAGTGATGCGCGGGGGCCGGGAGAGACCCAGTACTTC
CASSDARGPGETQYF
>TRBD1|-|TRBJ1-2|TRBV5-1
TGCGCCAGCAGCGGACAGGGAGAGGGCTACACCTTC
CASSGQGEGYTF
>-|-|TRBJ2-7|TRBV3-1/TRBV3-2
TGTGCCAGCAGCCAAGCGTCCGGGAAAACCCATCGACCCTACGAGCAGTACTTC
CASSQASGKTHRPYEQYF
>TRBD1|-|TRBJ1-2|TRBV28
TGTGCCAGCAGTCTTACAGGGGGTTCCTATGGCTACACCTTC
CASSLTGGSYGYTF
>TRBD1|-|TRBJ1-2|TRBV5-1
TGCGCCAGCAGTCTAGGGACAGCTAACTATGGCTACACCTTC
CASSLGTANYGYTF
>TRBD2|once|TRBJ2-1|TRBV5-1
TGCGCCAGCAGCTTGGTTGGCGGGGGTTCACACCACAATGAGCAGTTCTTC
CASSLVGGGSHHNEQFF
>-|-|TRBJ1-2|TRBV6-6
TGTGCCAGCAGTTACACAGACGGGAGCGGCTACACCTTC
CASSYTDGSGYTF
>TRBD1|-|TRBJ1-2|TRBV6-5
TGTGCCAGCAGTTATAGGCGCGGGACAGGGTGCGCCTTC
CASSYRRGTGCAF
>TRBD2|-|TRBJ2-3|TRBV5-4
TGTGCCAGCACTACGGAGACTAGCGGGAACGCAGATACGCAGTATTTT
CASTTETSGNADTQYF
>-|-|TRBJ2-5|TRBV7-3
TGTGCCAGCAGCCCGAACTACCTTGGGGCCCAAGAGACCCAGTACTTC
CASSPNYLGAQETQYF
>TRBD2|few|TRBJ2-2|TRBV3-1/TRBV3-2
TGTGCCAGCAGCCGGTTAGCGGGGACACCCGGGGAGCTGTTTTTT
CASSRLAGTPGELFF
>-|-|TRBJ1-2|TRBV2
TGTGCCAGCATGGATGGGGAGTACTATGGCTACACCTTC
CASMDGEYYGYTF
>TRBD1|-|TRBJ2-7|TRBV3-1/TRBV3-2
TGTGCCAGCAGCATCCGTAGGGACAGGGGGCTGTACGAGCAGTACTTC
CASSIRRDRGLYEQYF
>TRBD1|-|TRBJ2-3|TRBV7-3
TGTGCCAGCAGCCGAGACAGGGTTCAAGATACGCAGTATTTT
CASSRDRVQDTQYF
>TRBD1|-|TRBJ1-3|TRBV9
TGTGCCAGCAGCGAAACGGACAGGGGAGGAAACACCATATATTTT
CASSETDRGGNTIYF
>TRBD1|-|TRBJ1-1|TRBV5-1
TGCGCCAGCAGCCGTCACGGGACAGGGGGCACTGAAGCTTTCTTT
CASSRHGTGGTEAFF
>TRBD1|once|TRBJ1-2|TRBV7-2
TGTGCCAGCAGCCAGGGGGCCAGGGACTATGGCTACACCTTC
CASSQGARDYGYTF
>-|-|TRBJ2-7|TRBV6-5
TGTGCCAGCAGAAAGACAGTGACTTCCTACGAGCAGTACTTC
CASRKTVTSYEQYF
>TRBD1|-|TRBJ1-5|TRBV5-5
TGTGCCAGCAGCTTGATAAGAACAGGGGTGAACAATCAGCCCCAGCATTTT
CASSLIRTGVNNQPQHF
>TRBD2|-|TRBJ2-7|TRBV18
TGTGCCAGCTCTCTGACTAGCGCGGCCGTCCTCGGGCACGAGCAGTACTTC
CASSLTSAAVLGHEQYF
>TRBD2|-|TRBJ2-3|TRBV28
TGTGCCAGCAGTCGATGGACTAGCGGACAAAAGGGAGATACGCAGTATTTT
CASSRWTSGQKGDTQYF
>TRBD1|-|TRBJ1-1|TRBV28
TGTGCCAGCAGTTTAATAGGGGGCGAGGAAGCTTTCTTT
CASSLIGGEEAFF
>TRBD2|-|TRBJ2-5|TRBV9
TGTGCCAGCTCCCCTAGCGCTAGCGGGGGGCAAGAGACCCAGTACTTC
CASSPSASGGQETQYF
>-|-|TRBJ1-6|TRBV11-1
TGTGCCAGCAGCGACAGGTCTTATAATTCACCCCTCCACTTT
CASSDRSYNSPLHF
>TRBD1|-|TRBJ1-4|TRBV27
TGTGCCAGCAGAATGACAGGGGCCGCAACTAATGAAAAACTGTTTTTT
CASRMTGAATNEKLFF
>TRBD1|-|TRBJ1-6|TRBV30
TGTGCCTGGAGTCTGACAGGGGGACGTTCACCCCTCCACTTT
CAWSLTGGRSPLHF
>TRBD1|-|TRBJ1-6|TRBV18
TGTGCCAGCTCACCACCCGGGGACAGGGGTGGGTCACCCCTCCACTTT
CASSPPGDRGGSPLHF
>-|-|TRBJ1-6|TRBV9
TGTGCCAGCAGCGTTCTAACGGAGAATTCACCCCTCCACTTT
CASSVLTENSPLHF
>TRBD1|-|TRBJ2-7|TRBV27
TGTGCCAGCAGTCCCAGGGGGCTCAGCGAGCAGTACTTC
CASSPRGLSEQYF
>TRBD1|once|TRBJ1-1|TRBV6-5
TGTGCCAGCAGCTACCGGACAGGAGAAGCTTTCTTT
CASSYRTGEAFF
>-|-|TRBJ2-5|TRBV7-2
TGTGCCAGCAGCTTAGCTCGGGGGGAGACCCAGTACTTC
CASSLARGETQYF
>-|-|TRBJ2-1|TRBV7-8
TGTGCCAGCAGCCTGGGGGCTAGCGGATACAATGAGCAGTTCTTC
CASSLGASGYNEQFF
>TRBD1|-|TRBJ1-2|TRBV14
TGTGCCAGCAGCCTTTTGGACAGGGGAGGATTCTATGGCTACACCTTC
CASSLLDRGGFYGYTF
>-|-|TRBJ2-1|TRBV11-2
TGTGCCAGCGGAGAAAATGAGCAGTTCTTC
CASGENEQFF
>-|-|TRBJ2-4|TRBV28
TGTGCCAGCAGTCCGGAGATGGCGCGCATTCAGTACTTC
CASSPEMARIQYF
>-|-|TRBJ2-3|TRBV3-1/TRBV3-2
TGTGCCAGCAGTCTTCTTGGGGGGATCACAGATACGCAGTATTTT
CASSLLGGITDTQYF
>TRBD1|-|TRBJ2-7|TRBV19
TGTGCCAACCCGAGGGGGGACAGGGGCGGCGAGCAGTACTTC
CANPRGDRGGEQYF
>-|-|TRBJ2-7|TRBV6-4
TGTGCCAGCAGTGTAGGCGGATCCTCCTACGAGCAGTACTTC
CASSVGGSSYEQYF
>-|few|TRBJ1-2|TRBV27
TGTGCCAGCAGTTTAGGGGGACAAGCCCTGGGCTACACCTTC
CASSLGGQALGYTF
>-|-|TRBJ2-1|TRBV29-1
TGCAGCGTTGGGTGGGGGCTCGGCGATGAGCAGTTCTTC
CSVGWGLGDEQFF
>-|-|TRBJ1-2|TRBV20-1
TGCAGTGCTAGTACTACAGGGACCCATGGCTACACCTTC
CSASTTGTHGYTF
>-|-|TRBJ2-2|TRBV28
TGTGCCAGCCGCACTCCTCAGGGTTCGAACACCGGGGAGCTGTTTTTT
CASRTPQGSNTGELFF